This entry lists 9 T cell receptor beta chains sequenced from one sample in a study of shared clonotypes between healthy human individuals. Repertoires were generated with immunoSEQ multiplex PCR, while TCRdb's copy carries only in-frame clones and drops some. The table lists about 1.5 million clones, nearly 99% of them singletons. The source material was naive CD4+ T cells sorted from blood. Stated subset: CD45RA+ positively selected. These receptors all stem from a man aged 30 to 39 in good health.

V is TRBV6-1 and J is TRBJ1-4, with no clear D. The CDR3 extends over 14 amino acids. V lost 2 bases and J lost 2, with 6 bases in between. Germline V gene sequence: CDR1 MNHNS, CDR2 SASEGT. Written as DNA, the CDR3 is TGTGCCAGCAGTGAAATTTTCACTAATGAAAAACTGTTTTTT. Amino acid sequence: CASSEIFTNEKLFF.

This clone was seen just once. CDR3 coding DNA: TGTGCCAGCAGCGCTCCCACAGGGCGAACAGATACGCAGTATTTT. Protein: CASSAPTGRTDTQYF. The rearrangement uses TRBV9 and TRBJ2-3; D might be TRBD1 (6 bases). CDR3 size: 15 residues. Trimming stripped 3 bases from V and 3 bases from J, with 14 bases between. CDR1 and CDR2 from the germline V gene are SGDLS and YYNGEE.

This clone was detected a few times. This chain connects TRBV6-5 to TRBJ1-5; no definite D call. The CDR3 totals 13 residues. V gave up 6 bases and J gave up 3 bases, with 9 bases separating them. Germline values: CDR1 MNHEY, CDR2 SVGAGI. Here the CDR3 DNA reads TGTGCCAGCAGCTCGAGGGACAATCAGCCCCAGCATTTT. Translation: CASSSRDNQPQHF.

For this clone: This CDR3 is also generated by other DNA sequences in the sample. The chain recombines TRBV29-1 with TRBJ2-2, with D unresolved. Trimming cost V 4 bases and J 3 bases, with 3 bases left between them. The CDR3 totals 11 residues. Per the germline V gene, CDR1 is SQVTM and CDR2 is ANQGSEA. CDR3 nucleotide sequence: TGCAGCGTTGCTGACACCGGGGAGCTGTTTTTT. Translating gives CSVADTGELFF.

The chain joins TRBV10-3 to TRBJ2-1, with D tentatively TRBD2 (6 bases). V lost 8 bases and J 6 bases, leaving 8 bases between the germline ends. The V gene's germline CDR1 is ENHRY and CDR2 SYGVKD. This CDR3 is built from 11 residues. CDR3 amino acids: CAIGTFNEQFF. CDR3 DNA: TGTGCCATCGGGACTTTCAATGAGCAGTTCTTC.

The rearrangement joins TRBV6-6 to TRBJ1-5; no definite D call. V was shortened by 2 bases and J by 6 bases, with 14 bases between the two germline ends. Germline V gene data show CDR1 as MNHNY and CDR2 as SVGAGI (reference sequence). The CDR3 is 15 amino acids. CDR3 loop: CASSYISGRGQPQHF. As DNA, the CDR3 is TGTGCCAGCAGTTACATTAGTGGTCGGGGTCAGCCCCAGCATTTT.

The V call is TRBV2, the J call TRBJ1-1, with D unresolved. The germline V and J ends were trimmed by 3 bases and 12 bases, with 17 bases remaining between them. The CDR3 length is 13 residues. Germline V gene sequence: CDR1 SNHLY, CDR2 FYNNEI. DNA of the CDR3: TGTGCCAGCAGTGATAATTTAGGGCAGGAGACTTTCTTT. Amino acids: CASSDNLGQETFF.

V gene TRBV18 combines with J gene TRBJ1-5; TRBD1 matches 9 bases. J lost 3 bases, V lost 2 bases, and 5 bases had no gene match. Germline V CDR1 and CDR2: KGHSH, LQKENI. The CDR3 consists of 16 residues. As DNA, the CDR3 is TGTGCCAGCTCACCAATCAGGACAGGGGACAATCAGCCCCAGCATTTT. Its translation: CASSPIRTGDNQPQHF. Drawing the rest from reference TRBV18 and TRBJ1-5, the complete variable domain is NAGVMQNPRHLVRRRGQEARLRCSPMKGHSHVYWYRQLPEEGLKFMVYLQKENIIDESGMPKERFSAEFPKEGPSILRIQQVVRGDSAAYFCASSPIRTGDNQPQHFGDGTRLSIL.

V is TRBV30 and J is TRBJ1-3, with D tentatively TRBD1 (5 bases). Deletions cut 3 bases from V and 4 bases from J, with 16 bases between. The CDR3 contains 15 residues. The germline CDR1 and CDR2 sequences are GTSNPN and SVGIG (reference sequence). For the CDR3, the DNA is TGTGCCTGGAGCGGTAACAGGAGACCCGGAAACACCATATATTTT. Translated: CAWSGNRRPGNTIYF.